Listed here are 10 T cell receptor beta chains from one sample, sequenced in a study of blood T cell repertoires in COVID-19. Profiled with immunoSEQ multiplex PCR; TCRdb holds only in-frame clones, not every one. Of some 96,000 clones detected, 70% to 80% appear once; the ten largest clones hold approximately 31%. The specimen sequenced was peripheral blood. These receptors were obtained from a man aged 70-80 years with active or convalescent COVID-19.

J is TRBJ2-1 and V is TRBV5-6, with a tentative D call TRBD1 (5 bases). This CDR3 has 15 residues. Trimming took off 2 bases at V and 3 bases at J, with 12 bases between the two ends. From germline, CDR1 is SGHDT and CDR2 YYEEEE. Here the CDR3 DNA reads TGTGCCAGCAGCTTCAGGGAAGTTGACTACAATGAGCAGTTCTTC. Protein product: CASSFREVDYNEQFF.

This clone has more than one count but fewer than ten. The V call is TRBV2, the J call TRBJ2-3; D possibly corresponds to TRBD2 (5 bases). The CDR3 is 16 amino acids. CDR1 and CDR2 (germline): SNHLY, FYNNEI. Trimming cost V 5 bases and J 2 bases, with 17 bases left between them. The CDR3 DNA is TGTGCCAGCAGTCTCTCGACGGGGAGTGACACAGATACGCAGTATTTT. It codes for CASSLSTGSDTDTQYF.

This clone was observed a few times. The V and J genes are TRBV4-3 and TRBJ2-7; 9 nucleotides agree with TRBD1. The germline V gene has CDR1 LGHNA and CDR2 YSLEER. V trimming: 3 bases; J trimming: 2 bases; junction bases outside the gene matches: 5. This CDR3 is built from 15 residues. The CDR3 loop reads CASSQIQGATYEQYF. The CDR3 DNA sequence: TGCGCCAGCAGCCAGATACAGGGGGCGACCTACGAGCAGTACTTC.

CDR3 nucleotide sequence: TGTGCCAGCAGCCGAGACAGGGGTAACACCGGGGAGCTGTTTTTT. This codes for CASSRDRGNTGELFF. The chain combines TRBV4-2 with TRBJ2-2, with 8 bases matching TRBD1. CDR3 length: 15 residues. From germline, CDR1 is LGHNA and CDR2 YNFKEQ. The V and J ends lost 4 bases and 2 bases, in that order; junction bases with no gene match: 3.

The chain couples TRBV28 to TRBJ2-7, with 7 bases lining up with TRBD1. Looked up from germline, CDR1 is MDHEN and CDR2 is SYDVKM. V gave up 6 bases and J gave up 3 bases; unmatched junction bases: 8. The CDR3 totals 14 residues. CDR3 nucleotide sequence: TGTGCCAGCAGGGACCGACAGGGAGTCTACGAGCAGTACTTC. Protein: CASRDRQGVYEQYF. The complete variable domain, with remaining parts taken from reference TRBV28 and TRBJ2-7, reads DVKVTQSSRYLVKRTGEKVFLECVQDMDHENMFWYRQDPGLGLRLIYFSYDVKMKEKGDIPEGYSVSREKKERFSLILESASTNQTSMYLCASRDRQGVYEQYFGPGTRLTVT.

The rearrangement joins TRBV19 to TRBJ1-2; TRBD1 might be the D (6 bases). V gave up 9 bases and J gave up 0 bases, with 8 bases separating them. Germline-derived CDR1 and CDR2 are LNHDA and SQIVND (reference sequence). CDR3 size: 12 residues. The chain's CDR3 is CASKGANYGYTF. CDR3 in DNA: TGTGCCAGCAAGGGGGCTAACTATGGCTACACCTTC.

V is TRBV3-1 (or the pseudogene TRBV3-2) and J is TRBJ1-1; tentatively, D is TRBD1 (5 bases). The CDR3 has 13 amino acids. CDR1 and CDR2 (germline): LGHDT, YNNKEL (reference sequence). Deletions cut 1 base from V and 11 bases from J, with 14 bases between. The CDR3 spells CASSQAGGLWAFF. The CDR3 region has the DNA TGTGCCAGCAGCCAAGCGGGGGGGTTGTGGGCTTTCTTT.

The chain combines TRBV4-3 with TRBJ1-2; a possible D gene is TRBD1 (5 bases). This CDR3 contains 13 residues. The germline gives CDR1 LGHNA, CDR2 YSLEER. The V and J ends lost 3 bases and 2 bases respectively, with 7 bases between them. As DNA, the CDR3 is TGCGCCAGCAGCCACTCAGGGAACTATGGCTACACCTTC. It specifies CASSHSGNYGYTF.

The CDR3 bases are TGTGCCAGCAGCTACCGCAGGGGGAGCTCCTATAATTCACCCCTCCACTTT. This encodes CASSYRRGSSYNSPLHF. The gene calls are TRBV7-2 and TRBJ1-6, with TRBD1 identical over 7 bases. Looked up from germline, CDR1 is SGHTA and CDR2 is FQGNSA. This CDR3 has 17 residues. V lost 4 bases and J lost 0; bases outside the gene matches: 6.

The DNA of the CDR3 is TGTGCCAGCAGCTACCGGGACAGGGGGTACAATGAGCAGTTCTTC. The encoded protein is CASSYRDRGYNEQFF. V gene TRBV11-2 combines with J gene TRBJ2-1, with 11 bases lining up with TRBD1. CDR3 size: 15 residues. CDR1 and CDR2 from the germline V gene are SGHAT and FQNNGV. V gave up 4 bases and J gave up 4 bases; unmatched junction bases: 3.